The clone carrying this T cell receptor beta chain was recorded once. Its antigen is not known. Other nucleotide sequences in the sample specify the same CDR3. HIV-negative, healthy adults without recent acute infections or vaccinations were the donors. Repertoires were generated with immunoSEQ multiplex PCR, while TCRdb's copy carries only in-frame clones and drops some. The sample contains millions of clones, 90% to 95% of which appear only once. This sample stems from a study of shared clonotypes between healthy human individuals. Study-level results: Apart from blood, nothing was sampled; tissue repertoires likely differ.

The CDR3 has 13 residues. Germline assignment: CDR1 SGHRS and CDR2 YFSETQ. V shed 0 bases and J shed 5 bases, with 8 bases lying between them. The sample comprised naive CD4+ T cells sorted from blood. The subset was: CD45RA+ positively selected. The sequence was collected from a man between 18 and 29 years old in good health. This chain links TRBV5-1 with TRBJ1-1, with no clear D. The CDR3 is CASSLAGVTEAFF. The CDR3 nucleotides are TGCGCCAGCAGCTTGGCCGGGGTAACTGAAGCTTTCTTT.